This record looks at one TCR beta chain sequence and its context. The data were obtained in a study of cytomegalovirus exposure and HLA in healthy donors. On the study more broadly: Ancestry clustering placed about four fifths of approximately 420 genotyped donors in the Caucasian-associated cluster.

The PCR made use of 60 Vbeta and 13 Jbeta primers. Measured with immunoSEQ multiplex PCR; TCRdb has only the in-frame clones, and not every one. The sample holds about 46,000 clones. CDR3 length equals 12 residues. Per germline, CDR1 LGHNA and CDR2 YSLEER. Trimming removed 3 bases from V and 7 bases from J, with 9 bases in between. The rearrangement joins TRBV4-3 to TRBJ1-2, with D unclear. This sequence was found in a woman between 40 and 55 years old in good health and CMV-seronegative. Sequencing used PBMCs. The CDR3: CASSQGDGGYTF. In DNA, the CDR3 is TGCGCCAGCAGCCAGGGCGACGGTGGCTACACCTTC.